This TCR beta chain is from a study of OX40 agonist ivuxolimab in advanced cancers. Regarding the research as a whole: Ivuxolimab, which targeted the costimulatory receptor OX40 (CD134), was an agonistic, fully human IgG2 monoclonal antibody. The point of sequencing TCRbeta in the periphery was to test whether ivuxolimab changed TCR sequence diversity and drove clonal T-cell expansion. Prior anti-PD-1, anti-PD-L1 or anti-CTLA-4 therapy was permitted, and checkpoint inhibitors had been received by more than 35% of dose-escalation patients. Three dose-escalation patients achieved partial responses, one with hepatocellular carcinoma and two with cutaneous melanoma. Intravenous ivuxolimab was administered to patients every 2 weeks at six dose levels: 0.01, 0.1, 0.3, 1.5, 3 and 10 mg/kg. The monotherapy dose-escalation portion (N of about 50 patients) of the phase I ivuxolimab trial is reported in the paper. The dose-escalation cohort was approximately 83% male with a mean age of about 65 years, ranging from roughly 23 to 90. Among the 50 to 55 dose-escalation patients, approximately 20 had hepatocellular carcinoma, 15 or so melanoma, 9 renal cell carcinoma and 9 head and neck cancer. Overall study outcomes, separate from this receptor: Low levels of normalized T-cell clonal expansion were also seen in some patients who did not respond. In partial responders in the 0.1-3.0 mg/kg groups, normalized peripheral clonal expansion was found to be among the lowest, especially among CD8+ T cells. After ivuxolimab, CD8+ T cells had more expanded clones than CD4+ T cells on average. At doses of 0.1 to 3.0 mg/kg, clonal expansion of both CD4+ and CD8+ blood T cells was observed from baseline to week 6. The antigen specificity of the peripheral T cells that underwent clonal expansion was not determined.

To sequence the TCRbeta CDR3 region, genomic DNA was isolated from the sorted cells. TCRbeta CDR3 regions were sequenced using the immunoSEQ Assay. What TCRdb holds here is the immuneACCESS table cut down to in-frame rearrangements. Part of the clones is not present; checked against another copy, under half of the missing clones reflect an unresolved V gene, and the others are unexplained. The sample table shows 15,000 to 20,000 clones, and more than 75% are seen once. The ten largest clones add up to 40% to 50% of the sample. Of note for this clone: Its antigen is still unknown. No base qualities exist here, and no much larger clone lies one base off it.

The CDR3 spans 14 residues, from the cysteine through the phenylalanine. Kept here is only the CDR3 DNA, which spans 42 bases and is read in frame from base 1. CDR1 and CDR2, looked up from the germline V gene (reference sequence), are MNHEY and SMNVEV. V is trimmed back by 4 bases and J by 7 bases, and the junction contains 4 bases that no gene match accounts for. Patients with autoimmune disease history or receiving systemic immunosuppression were excluded from the trial. In every dose cohort, peripheral blood was drawn for TCR sequencing at baseline, cycle 4 day 1, and cycle 7 day 1. Samples were obtained from an open-label, multicenter, first-in-human phase I dose-escalation trial of ivuxolimab. The trial enrolled adults with locally advanced or metastatic head and neck squamous cell, hepatocellular, melanoma or renal cell carcinoma. Before TCR sequencing, CD4+ T cells and CD8+ T cells were sorted from peripheral blood as separate populations.

The TCR originated in an adult with an advanced solid tumor such as melanoma, head and neck, liver or kidney cancer. Recombination linked TRBV27 to TRBJ1-5, with 10 bases aligning to TRBD1. The specimen comprised CD4+ or CD8+ T cells sorted from blood, sampled in a trial of the OX40 agonist ivuxolimab. This receptor carries the CDR3 CASSSRQGAQPQHF. In nucleotides, the sequence is TGTGCCAGCAGTTCCCGACAGGGGGCACAGCCCCAGCATTTT.